These 4 T cell receptor beta chains were all obtained from the same sample, sequenced in a study of T cells expressing NK-cell markers. TCRdb re-called the 5' RACE reads and gives one entry per CDR3 protein, without DNA. The listing contains about 400,000 distinct CDR3 sequences. The specimen sequenced was blood T cells: a sorted CD56 or NKG2C T cell subset, CD4+ or CD8+ T cells, or bulk PBMC T cells (not recorded which). The receptors derive from a woman between 50 and 59 years old in good health.

The rearrangement links TRBV5-1 to TRBJ1-2; TCRdb's D gene call, TRBD1, goes unchecked for lack of DNA. CDR3 size: 15 residues. Per germline, CDR1 SGHRS and CDR2 YFSETQ. CDR3 residues: CASSFGQGAFGGYTF.

The genes are TRBV7-2 and TRBJ2-5. Per germline, CDR1 SGHTA and CDR2 FQGNSA. The length of the CDR3 is 13 residues. The CDR3 region is CASSPRSLGLQYF.

The V and J genes are TRBV20-1 and TRBJ2-7. Looked up from germline, CDR1 is DFQATT and CDR2 is SNEGSKA (reference sequence). This CDR3 comprises 12 residues. The CDR3 sequence is CSARPGANEQYF.

The V gene is TRBV30, the J gene TRBJ2-5. CDR3 length: 15 amino acids. The germline V gene has CDR1 GTSNPN and CDR2 SVGIG (reference sequence). The CDR3 loop is CAWNNPTELQETQYF.